This T cell receptor beta chain comes out of a study of blood T cells in healthy people across ages (dated by TCRdb to the mid-2010s). Describing the broader study: In model experiments, template switching captured about one uniquely barcoded TCR beta cDNA molecule for every two T cells. Using deep sequencing normalized with unique cDNA molecular identifiers, the study measured how TCR beta repertoire diversity changes with age. Using the same blood draw, the study looked at two additional independent replicas of 1 million unique cDNA reads for two donors, one aged 18 to 29 and the other aged 80 or older. To avoid experimental bias, donors of different ages were distributed randomly across sequencing lanes. Donors were grouped into four age groups: young (average approximately 15 years), middle-aged (around 39), aged (over 55) and long-lived (82).

V drops 4 bases and J drops 0 bases, leaving 12 bases in between. The CDR3 numbers 14 residues from cysteine through phenylalanine. Of all the DNA, just the CDR3 is kept, 42 bases in frame from base 1. Sequences DFQATT (CDR1) and SNEGSKA (CDR2) are obtained from the germline V gene (reference sequence). General study outcomes and caveats: The percentage of naive T cells measured by flow cytometry correlated strongly with observed TCR beta diversity. Because the CMV infection status of the donors was unknown, age-related changes in expanded clonotypes may potentially have been confounded. Estimates of total diversity based on one million sequenced T cells were considered lower bounds and underestimates. The long-lived group showed more naive CD4+ T cells, fewer expanded clones and increased TCR diversity than the aged group, suggesting age selection. As age increased, observed TCR beta diversity per million T cells dropped in a roughly linear way, and a significant reduction was already evident by age 40. Because profiling used bulk unsorted PBMCs, naive and antigen-experienced compartments could not be compared conclusively.

This clonotype turned up a few times. No cognate antigen has been identified for it. Base qualities are not provided; no much larger clone lies one nucleotide away. The library was generated by 5' RACE. Instrument used: Illumina HiSeq 2500. A second PCR of about 7 to 12 cycles was performed with a sample-barcoded 5' primer and a J-beta primer mix. A template-switch 5' adaptor carrying 12 random nucleotides introduced a unique molecular identifier onto each TCR beta cDNA molecule. At least 3 million CDR3-containing paired-end reads were obtained from each sample. First-strand cDNA synthesis was performed from all RNA using the Mint cDNA synthesis kit, with priming by a TRBC-specific oligonucleotide. Following uracil-DNA glycosylase treatment, all cDNA underwent a first 18-cycle PCR with the universal primers M1SS and BC2_uni_R. On the authors' methods: For normalization, 1 million high-quality reads, each with a distinct molecular identifier, were randomly selected from each sample. Instead of being binned into consensus sequences, reads with shared molecular identifiers were discarded. MiTCR, set to a Q25 quality threshold and the strictest error-elimination algorithm, was used for CDR3 identification, clonotype clustering and error correction. A nonparametric unseen species model with Euler transformation was used to estimate a lower bound on total TCR beta diversity. TCRdb reworked the public reads: Q25 trimming with fastp, MiXCR clone assembly, productive beta chains retained. All rows with the same CDR3 protein become a single entry with the most common DNA and genes. The V and J calls were determined by TCRdb, not by the authors. In this sample the table shows 450,000 to 700,000 distinct CDR3 sequences, roughly 28% of which occur a single time. The ten largest make up approximately 17% of the sample.

Donors were approximately 42 systemically healthy Caucasian individuals from Russia aged roughly 6 to 90 years. Around 9.9 milliliters of peripheral blood were collected from each donor into EDTA-treated Vacutainer tubes. Ficoll-Paque density-gradient centrifugation was used to isolate PBMCs, with at least 7 million obtained per sample. Total RNA was extracted from PBMCs with Trizol reagent, with at least 5.5 micrograms obtained per sample. Naive CD45RAhigh/CD27high T cell percentages were measured by flow cytometry on a PBMC aliquot from every donor. The sequence links TRBV20-1 to TRBJ2-5; a tentative D match to TRBD2 spans 5 bases. The specimen was blood. The receptor's source is a woman in her 70s in good health. The DNA reads as follows: TGCAGTGCTATCCTCGGGGTCTACCAAGAGACCCAGTACTTC. This sequence encodes CSAILGVYQETQYF.